A single sample gave rise to the 6 T cell receptor beta chains below, sequenced in a study of CD8 T cells in Susac syndrome (dated by TCRdb to 2018 to 2020). Libraries were prepared through the immunoSEQ multiplex PCR assay. RNA was extracted using the RNeasy kit, and about 0.45 to 1 microgram was reverse transcribed with random hexamers. The public sequencing data were trimmed at Q25 with fastp and processed into clonotypes with MiXCR by TCRdb, which kept only in-frame beta chains. Rows with a matching CDR3 protein are joined into one entry that keeps the most common DNA and genes. The sample contains 120,000 or so distinct CDR3 sequences, roughly 94% of them found a single time. The ten biggest clones cover about 0.28% of the sample. Material: CD8+ T cells from PBMCs. These receptors were obtained from a human donor with Susac syndrome.

The chain has TRBV9 and TRBJ1-3, with 7 bases matching TRBD1. The CDR3 runs to 18 residues. Germline CDR1 is SGDLS and CDR2 is YYNGEE. V lost 0 bases and J lost 0; bases outside the gene matches: 9. The CDR3 coding sequence is TGTGCCAGCAGCGTAGCCCCACGAGGGACAGCCTCTGGAAACACCATATATTTT. It encodes CASSVAPRGTASGNTIYF.

This chain connects TRBV6-5 to TRBJ2-1, with 11 bases that match TRBD2. V lost 0 bases to trimming and J lost 9 bases; unmatched junction nucleotides: 7. Germline CDR1 is MNHEY and CDR2 is SVGAGI. The CDR3 runs to 16 residues. The CDR3: CASSYSNSGGAVEQFF. The DNA for the CDR3 is TGTGCCAGCAGTTACTCGAATAGCGGGGGGGCCGTTGAGCAGTTCTTC.

The rearrangement links TRBV6-1 to TRBJ2-1; no firm D call. Germline-derived CDR1 and CDR2 are MNHNS and SASEGT. The CDR3 loop spans 12 amino acids. V lost 1 base to trimming and J lost 5 bases, with 3 bases between them. CDR3 sequence reads: CASSEVDNEQFF. In DNA form, the CDR3 reads TGTGCCAGCAGTGAAGTAGACAATGAGCAGTTCTTC.

J is TRBJ1-2 and V is TRBV6-5, with D possibly matching TRBD1 (5 bases). The CDR3 extends over 15 amino acids. Looked up from germline, CDR1 is MNHEY and CDR2 is SVGAGI. Trimming left V 5 bases short and J 6 bases short, with 19 bases between. CDR3 amino acids: CASSIGGGRTDGYTF. In nucleotides, the CDR3 is TGTGCCAGCAGTATTGGGGGGGGAAGGACGGATGGCTACACCTTC.

The chain combines TRBV30 with TRBJ2-7; tentatively, D is TRBD1 (6 bases). The CDR3 is 16 amino acids. CDR1 GTSNPN and CDR2 SVGIG come from the germline V gene (reference sequence). V was pared by 1 base and J by 2 bases, with 18 bases between. CDR3 nucleotide sequence: TGTGCCTGGAGTGGGAGACAGGTCTCGCGACCCTACGAGCAGTACTTC. This translates into CAWSGRQVSRPYEQYF.

This chain uses TRBV4-3 with TRBJ2-1; TRBD2 matches at 9 bases. This CDR3 is 17 amino acids long. V lost 4 bases to trimming and J lost 4 bases; unmatched junction nucleotides: 11. CDR1 and CDR2 from the germline V gene are LGHNA and YSLEER. In DNA, the CDR3 is TGCGCCAGCAGCCCCACGACGAGCGGGGGGCCGTACAATGAGCAGTTCTTC. Its translation: CASSPTTSGGPYNEQFF.